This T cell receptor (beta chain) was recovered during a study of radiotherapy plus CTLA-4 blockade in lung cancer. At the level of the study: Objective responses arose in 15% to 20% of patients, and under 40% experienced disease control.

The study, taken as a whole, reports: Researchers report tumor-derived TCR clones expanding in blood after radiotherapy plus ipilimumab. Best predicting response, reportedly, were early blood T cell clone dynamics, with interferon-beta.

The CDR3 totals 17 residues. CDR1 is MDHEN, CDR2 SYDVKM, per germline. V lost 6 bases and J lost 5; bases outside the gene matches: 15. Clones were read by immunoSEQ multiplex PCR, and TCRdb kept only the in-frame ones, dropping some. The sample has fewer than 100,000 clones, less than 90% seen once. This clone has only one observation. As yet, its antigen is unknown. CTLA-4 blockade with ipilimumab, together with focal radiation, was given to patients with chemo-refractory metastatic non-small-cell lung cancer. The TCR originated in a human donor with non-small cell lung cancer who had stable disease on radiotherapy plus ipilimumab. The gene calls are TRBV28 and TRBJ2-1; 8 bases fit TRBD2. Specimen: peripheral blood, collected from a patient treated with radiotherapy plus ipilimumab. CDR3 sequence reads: CASRTPRGGTHNNEQFF. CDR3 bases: TGTGCCAGCAGAACCCCTCGGGGGGGGACGCATAACAATGAGCAGTTCTTC.